This TCR beta chain was identified in a study of regulatory T cells in long-lasting Graves disease. Indicated time point: newly diagnosed GD, antithyroid drugs for less than 3 months. PBMCs provided the RNA from which the TCR library was made. The guidelines of the American Thyroid Association were the basis for diagnosing Graves' disease. The V gene's germline CDR1 is LNHDA and CDR2 SQIVND (reference sequence). J was trimmed by 0 bases and V by 10 bases; bases with no gene match: 3. CDR3 length: 14 residues. Broader study findings: TRBV28, TRBJ1-2 and TRBJ2-5 emerged as the favored segments in persistent disease.

For TCR beta, libraries came from iRepertoire HTBI primers and Arm-PCR of CDR3 regions. From the multiplex PCR reads, TCRdb called clonotypes with MiXCR, one entry per CDR3 protein. The sample lists about 470,000 distinct CDR3 sequences, 14% to 15% seen once, with 15% to 20% in the top ten. The sample holds many counts of this clonotype. Its specificity is not known. The same sample was also used in a study of T cells in Graves' hyperthyroidism and ophthalmopathy. That publication notes: A patient was excluded if there was uncontrolled infection, other autoimmune disease, pregnancy or lactation.

The rearrangement uses TRBV19 and TRBJ2-7, with 13 bases aligning to TRBD2. The sequenced sample was peripheral blood mononuclear cells (PBMCs), obtained at new diagnosis, from a patient treated with antithyroid drugs. The TCR sequence derives from a young woman with Graves disease. The DNA of the CDR3 is TGTGCCACCCGGACTAGCGGGAGCTCCTACGAGCAGTACTTC. Translating it yields CATRTSGSSYEQYF.